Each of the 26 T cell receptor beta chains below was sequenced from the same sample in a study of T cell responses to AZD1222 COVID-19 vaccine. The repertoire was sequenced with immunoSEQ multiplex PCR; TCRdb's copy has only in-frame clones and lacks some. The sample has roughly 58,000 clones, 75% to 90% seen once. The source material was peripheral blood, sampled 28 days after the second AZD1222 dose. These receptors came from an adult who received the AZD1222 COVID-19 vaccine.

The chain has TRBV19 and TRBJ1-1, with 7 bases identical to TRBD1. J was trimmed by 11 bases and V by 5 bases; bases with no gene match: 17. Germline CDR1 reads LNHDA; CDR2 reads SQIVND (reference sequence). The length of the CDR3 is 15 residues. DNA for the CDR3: TGTGCCAGTAGTCCCCCGGGACAGACCCGGAGGAGGGCTTTCTTT. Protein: CASSPPGQTRRRAFF.

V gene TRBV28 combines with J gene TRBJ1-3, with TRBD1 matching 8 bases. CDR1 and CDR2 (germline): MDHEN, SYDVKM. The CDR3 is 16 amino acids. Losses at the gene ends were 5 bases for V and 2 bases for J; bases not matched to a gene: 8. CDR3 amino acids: CASSPHDRGAGNTIYF. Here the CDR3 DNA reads TGTGCCAGCAGTCCACATGACAGGGGAGCTGGAAACACCATATATTTT.

This CDR3 is CATSRDSYEQYF. The DNA for the CDR3 is TGTGCCACCAGCAGAGATAGTTACGAGCAGTACTTC. This chain uses TRBV15 with TRBJ2-7; D is uncertain. The CDR3 totals 12 residues. Between the trimmed V and J ends, which lost 0 bases and 4 bases, there was a span of 4 bases. The germline gives CDR1 LNHNV, CDR2 YYDKDF (reference sequence).

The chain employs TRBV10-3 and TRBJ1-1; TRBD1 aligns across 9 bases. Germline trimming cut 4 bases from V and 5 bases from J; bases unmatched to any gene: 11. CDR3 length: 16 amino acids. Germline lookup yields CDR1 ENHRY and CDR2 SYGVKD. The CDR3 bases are TGTGCCATCAGTGTAACAGGGGGCGCGTTTAGGACTGAAGCTTTCTTT. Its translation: CAISVTGGAFRTEAFF.

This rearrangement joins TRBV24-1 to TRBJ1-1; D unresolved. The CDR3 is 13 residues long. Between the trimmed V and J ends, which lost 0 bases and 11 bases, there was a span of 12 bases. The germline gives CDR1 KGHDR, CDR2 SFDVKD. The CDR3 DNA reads TGTGCCACCAGTGATTTGGGGGTCGATCAGGCTTTCTTT. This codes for CATSDLGVDQAFF.

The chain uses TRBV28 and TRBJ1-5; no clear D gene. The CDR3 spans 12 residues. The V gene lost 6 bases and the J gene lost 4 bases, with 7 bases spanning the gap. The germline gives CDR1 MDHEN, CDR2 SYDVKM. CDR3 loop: CASRLLNQPQHF. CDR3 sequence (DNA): TGTGCCAGCAGACTTCTTAATCAGCCCCAGCATTTT.

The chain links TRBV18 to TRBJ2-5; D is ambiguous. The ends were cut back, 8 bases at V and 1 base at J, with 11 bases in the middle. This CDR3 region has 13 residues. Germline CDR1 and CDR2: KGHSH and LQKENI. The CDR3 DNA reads TGTGCCAGCCGGCGCGACATCCAAGAGACCCAGTACTTC. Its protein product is CASRRDIQETQYF.

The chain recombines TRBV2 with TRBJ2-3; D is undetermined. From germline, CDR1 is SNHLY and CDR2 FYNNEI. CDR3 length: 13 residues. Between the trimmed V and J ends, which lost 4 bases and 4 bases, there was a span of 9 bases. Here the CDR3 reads CASSAEVADTQYF. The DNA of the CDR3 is TGTGCCAGCAGTGCCGAAGTTGCAGATACGCAGTATTTT.

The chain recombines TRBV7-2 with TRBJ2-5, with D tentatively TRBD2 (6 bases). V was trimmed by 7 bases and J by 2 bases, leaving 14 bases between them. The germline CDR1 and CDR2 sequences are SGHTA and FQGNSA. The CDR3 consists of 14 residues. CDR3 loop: CASNQRANQETQYF. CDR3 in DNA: TGTGCCAGCAACCAGCGGGCCAATCAAGAGACCCAGTACTTC.

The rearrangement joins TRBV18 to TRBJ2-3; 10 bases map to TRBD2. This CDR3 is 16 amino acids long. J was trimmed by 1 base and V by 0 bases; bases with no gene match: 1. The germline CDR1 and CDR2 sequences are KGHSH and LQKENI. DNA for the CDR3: TGTGCCAGCTCACCACCCGGGACTAGCGGCACAGATACGCAGTATTTT. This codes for CASSPPGTSGTDTQYF.

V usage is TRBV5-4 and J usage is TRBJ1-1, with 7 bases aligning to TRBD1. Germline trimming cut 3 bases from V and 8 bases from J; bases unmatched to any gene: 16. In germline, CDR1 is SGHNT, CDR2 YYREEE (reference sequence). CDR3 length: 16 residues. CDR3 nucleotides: TGTGCCAGCAGCTCCGGGACAGACCAATTAAAGGCCGAAGCTTTCTTT. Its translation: CASSSGTDQLKAEAFF.

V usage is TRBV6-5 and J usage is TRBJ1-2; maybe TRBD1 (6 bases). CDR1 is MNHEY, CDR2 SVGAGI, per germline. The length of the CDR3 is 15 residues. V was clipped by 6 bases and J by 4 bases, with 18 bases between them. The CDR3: CASRKGDWKTYGYTF. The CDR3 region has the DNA TGTGCCAGCAGAAAGGGGGACTGGAAGACCTATGGCTACACCTTC.

The CDR3 region is CASSLARETQYF. DNA for the CDR3: TGTGCCAGCAGTTTAGCCCGAGAGACCCAGTACTTC. This chain connects TRBV12-3 or TRBV12-4 to TRBJ2-5; no reliable D call. Trimming removed 0 bases from V and 4 bases from J, with 3 bases in between. CDR3 length: 12 amino acids.

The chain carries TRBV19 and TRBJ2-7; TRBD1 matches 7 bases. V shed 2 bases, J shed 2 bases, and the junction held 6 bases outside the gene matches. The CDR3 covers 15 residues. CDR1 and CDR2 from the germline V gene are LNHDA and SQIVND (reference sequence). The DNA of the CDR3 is TGTGCCAGTAGTATAAGACAGGGCCAAACCTACGAGCAGTACTTC. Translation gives CASSIRQGQTYEQYF.

This CDR3 reads CASSLDPGRSYEQYF. CDR3 nucleotide sequence: TGTGCCAGCAGCTTGGATCCGGGGCGCTCCTACGAGCAGTACTTC. The genes are TRBV5-4 and TRBJ2-7; D tentatively fits TRBD1 or TRBD2 (5 bases each). Germline CDR1 is SGHNT and CDR2 is YYREEE (reference sequence). Trimming stripped 0 bases from V and 0 bases from J, with 10 bases between. This CDR3 has 15 amino acids.

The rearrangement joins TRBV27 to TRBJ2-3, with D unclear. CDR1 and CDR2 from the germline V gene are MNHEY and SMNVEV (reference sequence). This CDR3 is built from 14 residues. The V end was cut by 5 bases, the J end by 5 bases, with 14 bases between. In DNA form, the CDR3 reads TGTGCCAGCAGTCCATCGGGCAAGGGAGATACGCAGTATTTT. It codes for CASSPSGKGDTQYF.

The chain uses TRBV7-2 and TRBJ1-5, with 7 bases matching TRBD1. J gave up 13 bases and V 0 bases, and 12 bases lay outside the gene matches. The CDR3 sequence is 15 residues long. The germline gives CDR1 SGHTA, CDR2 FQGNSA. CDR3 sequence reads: CASSLAGGNQPPQHF. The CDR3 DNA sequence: TGTGCCAGCAGCTTAGCAGGGGGCAATCAGCCCCCTCAGCATTTT.

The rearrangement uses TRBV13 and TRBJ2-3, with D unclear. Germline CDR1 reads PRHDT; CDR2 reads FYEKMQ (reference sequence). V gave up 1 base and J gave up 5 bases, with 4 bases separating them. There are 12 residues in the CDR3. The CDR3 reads CASSLAGDTQYF. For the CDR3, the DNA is TGTGCCAGCAGCTTAGCGGGAGATACGCAGTATTTT.

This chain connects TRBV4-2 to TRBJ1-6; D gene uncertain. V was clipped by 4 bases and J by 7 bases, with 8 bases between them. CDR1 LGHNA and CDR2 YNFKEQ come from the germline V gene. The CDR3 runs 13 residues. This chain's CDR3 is CASSPVQNSPLHF. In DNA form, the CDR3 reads TGTGCCAGCAGCCCGGTACAGAATTCACCCCTCCACTTT.

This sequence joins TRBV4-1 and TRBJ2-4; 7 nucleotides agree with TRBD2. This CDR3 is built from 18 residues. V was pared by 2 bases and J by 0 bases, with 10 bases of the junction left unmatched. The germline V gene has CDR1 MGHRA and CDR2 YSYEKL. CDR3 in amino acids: CASSQQPLAELAKNIQYF. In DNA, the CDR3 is TGCGCCAGCAGCCAACAACCCCTAGCGGAACTAGCCAAAAACATTCAGTACTTC.

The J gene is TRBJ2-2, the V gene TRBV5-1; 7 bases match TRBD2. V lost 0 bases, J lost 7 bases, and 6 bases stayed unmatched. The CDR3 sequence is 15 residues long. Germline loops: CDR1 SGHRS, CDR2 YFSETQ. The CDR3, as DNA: TGCGCCAGCAGCTTGGAACCAGGGAGGGGCGGGGAGCTGTTTTTT. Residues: CASSLEPGRGGELFF.

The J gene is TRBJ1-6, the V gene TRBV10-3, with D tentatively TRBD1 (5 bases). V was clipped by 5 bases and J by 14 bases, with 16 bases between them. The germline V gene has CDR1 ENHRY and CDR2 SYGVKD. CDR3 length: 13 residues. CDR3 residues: CAISPVGGESLHF. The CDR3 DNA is TGTGCCATCAGTCCTGTCGGGGGGGAGTCCCTCCACTTT.

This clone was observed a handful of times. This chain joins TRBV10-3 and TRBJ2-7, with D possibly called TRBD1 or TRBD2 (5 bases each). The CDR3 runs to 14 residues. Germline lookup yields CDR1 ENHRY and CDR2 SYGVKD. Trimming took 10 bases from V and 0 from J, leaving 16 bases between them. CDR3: CATRDDSSSYEQYF. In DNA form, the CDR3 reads TGTGCCACCAGGGACGACAGTAGCTCCTACGAGCAGTACTTC.

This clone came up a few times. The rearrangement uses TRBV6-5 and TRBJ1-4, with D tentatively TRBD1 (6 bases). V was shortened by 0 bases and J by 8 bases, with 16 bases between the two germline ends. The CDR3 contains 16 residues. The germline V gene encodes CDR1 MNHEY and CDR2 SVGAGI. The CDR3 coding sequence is TGTGCCAGCAGTTACTCCGACAGGTCCCGAGGGGAAAAACTGTTTTTT. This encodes CASSYSDRSRGEKLFF.

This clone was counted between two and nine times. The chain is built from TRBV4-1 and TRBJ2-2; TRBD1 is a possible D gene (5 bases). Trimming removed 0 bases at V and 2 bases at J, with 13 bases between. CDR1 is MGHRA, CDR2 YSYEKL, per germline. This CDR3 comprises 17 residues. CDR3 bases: TGCGCCAGCAGCCAAGAGACGGCCAGGGCAAACACCGGGGAGCTGTTTTTT. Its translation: CASSQETARANTGELFF.

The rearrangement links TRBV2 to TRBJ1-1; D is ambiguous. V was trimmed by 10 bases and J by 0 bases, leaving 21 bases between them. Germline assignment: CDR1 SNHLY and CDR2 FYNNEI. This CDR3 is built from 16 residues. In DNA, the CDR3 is TGTGCCACACTTGGAGCTGGACGGTTTATGAACACTGAAGCTTTCTTT. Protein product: CATLGAGRFMNTEAFF.